The clone carrying this T cell receptor (beta chain) was recorded at least ten times. The data belong to a study of T-cell memory formation after mild COVID-19. One entry per CDR3 protein results from TCRdb running MiXCR on the 5' RACE reads. The sample has about 170,000 distinct CDR3 sequences, about an eighth seen once. The length of the CDR3 is 17 residues. V shed 4 bases and J 7 bases; nucleotides not matched to a gene: 10. Germline V gives CDR1 SGHRS, CDR2 YFSETQ. Sequenced material: PBMCs or a T cell subset sorted from them (not recorded which). The sequence was obtained from a man between 18 and 35 years old who had mild COVID-19 (a few samples of this study predate the infection). Cell type and time point are not known. The chain carries TRBV5-1 and TRBJ2-1; TRBD2 matches at 14 bases. The CDR3 loop is CASSTGRLAGGVNEQFF. The CDR3 coding sequence is TGCGCCAGCAGCACCGGCAGACTAGCGGGGGGGGTAAATGAGCAGTTCTTC.